This T cell receptor beta chain is from a study of CD8+ T cells in alopecia areata. As regards this clone: What it recognizes is unknown. At the DNA level, this CDR3 is encoded by other sequences in the same sample as well.

Regarding the study as a whole: Scalp specimens additionally yield sequences from normal skin's resident alphabeta T cells. Affected scalp, especially in alopecia totalis/universalis, had a higher clonality than normal scalp did.

Looked up from germline, CDR1 is SQVTM and CDR2 is ANQGSEA. The CDR3 spans 12 residues. The germline V and J ends were trimmed by 6 bases and 1 base, with 9 bases remaining between them. The sequencing template was cDNA reverse transcribed from extracted RNA. Data came from immunoSEQ multiplex PCR; TCRdb stores just in-frame clones and leaves some out. Counted here are more than 90,000 clones, around two fifths occurring once; the ten biggest clones make up over 3%. The sequenced sample consisted of CD4+ T cells sorted from blood. The sequence came from a human donor with alopecia areata. This chain joins TRBV29-1 and TRBJ1-1; D not resolved. The CDR3 DNA is TGCAGCGTCGCGGACGGGAACACTGAAGCTTTCTTT. This sequence encodes CSVADGNTEAFF.